This T cell receptor beta chain was found in a study of blood T cell repertoires in COVID-19. Study-level information: Sites in the United States, Italy and Spain provided acute and convalescent COVID-19 samples.

As originally analysed: Amplifying reference gene primers gave estimates of nucleated cell counts. Some clones are missing from TCRdb's copy, which holds only in-frame ones; the method was immunoSEQ multiplex PCR. D and trimming come from the DNA, and the V and J calls and clone size come from that table. Of under 150,000 clones listed, about 85% are singletons. The junction had 5 bases not matched to a gene; V was cut back by 10 bases and J by 3 bases. CDR3 length: 15 residues. Per germline, CDR1 SNHLY and CDR2 FYNNEI. Specimen: peripheral blood. This receptor was taken from a man aged 80 or over with acute or convalescent COVID-19. V gene TRBV2 combines with J gene TRBJ2-1, with TRBD2 identical over 14 bases. The CDR3, as DNA: TGTGCCACTCGGACTAGCGGGGGGTACTACAATGAGCAGTTCTTC. Translating it yields CATRTSGGYYNEQFF.